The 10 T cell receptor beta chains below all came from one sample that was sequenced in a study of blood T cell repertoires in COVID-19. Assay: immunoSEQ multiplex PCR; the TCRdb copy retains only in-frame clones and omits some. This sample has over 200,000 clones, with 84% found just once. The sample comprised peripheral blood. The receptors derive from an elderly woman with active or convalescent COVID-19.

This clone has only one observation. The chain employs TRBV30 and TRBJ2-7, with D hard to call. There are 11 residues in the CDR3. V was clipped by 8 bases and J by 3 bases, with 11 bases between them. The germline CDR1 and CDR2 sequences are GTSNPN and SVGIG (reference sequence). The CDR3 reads CAGRKNYEQYF. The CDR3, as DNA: TGTGCCGGCCGAAAGAACTACGAGCAGTACTTC.

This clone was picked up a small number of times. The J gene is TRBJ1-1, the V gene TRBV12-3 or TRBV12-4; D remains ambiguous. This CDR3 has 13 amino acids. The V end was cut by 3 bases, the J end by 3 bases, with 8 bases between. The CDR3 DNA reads TGTGCCAGCAGTTTCCTTCGGGACACTGAAGCTTTCTTT. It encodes CASSFLRDTEAFF.

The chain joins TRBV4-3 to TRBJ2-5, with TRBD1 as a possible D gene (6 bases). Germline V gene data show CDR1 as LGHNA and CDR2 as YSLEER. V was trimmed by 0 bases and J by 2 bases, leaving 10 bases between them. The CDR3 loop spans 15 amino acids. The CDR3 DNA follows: TGCGCCAGCAGCCAAGATCTCGGACAGCAAGAGACCCAGTACTTC. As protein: CASSQDLGQQETQYF.

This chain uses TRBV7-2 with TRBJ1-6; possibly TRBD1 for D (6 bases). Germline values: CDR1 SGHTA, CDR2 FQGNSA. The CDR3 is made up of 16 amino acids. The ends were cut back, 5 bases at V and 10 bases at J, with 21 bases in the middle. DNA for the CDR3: TGTGCCAGCAGCCCCCTAGCGGGGGGCGCGGGGTCACCCCTCCACTTT. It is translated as CASSPLAGGAGSPLHF.

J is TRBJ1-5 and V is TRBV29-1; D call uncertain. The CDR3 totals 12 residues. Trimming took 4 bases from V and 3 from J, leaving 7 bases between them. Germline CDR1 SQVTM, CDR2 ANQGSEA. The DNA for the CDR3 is TGCAGCGTTGGGGCTTTCAATCAGCCCCAGCATTTT. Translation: CSVGAFNQPQHF.

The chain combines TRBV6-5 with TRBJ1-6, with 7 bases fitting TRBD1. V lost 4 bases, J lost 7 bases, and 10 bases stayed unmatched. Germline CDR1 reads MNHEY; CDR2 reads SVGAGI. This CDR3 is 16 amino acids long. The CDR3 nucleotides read TGTGCCAGCAGTTTTATTCAGACAGGGCGGAATTCACCCCTCCACTTT. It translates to CASSFIQTGRNSPLHF.

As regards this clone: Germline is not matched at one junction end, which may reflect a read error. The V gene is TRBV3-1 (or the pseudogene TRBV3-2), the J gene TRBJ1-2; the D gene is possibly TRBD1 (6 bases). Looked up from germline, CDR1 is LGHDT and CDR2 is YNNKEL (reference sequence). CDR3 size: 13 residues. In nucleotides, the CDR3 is TGTGCCAGCAGCCAAGCCAAGGGGGGGAGGTTAGCCTTC. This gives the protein CASSQAKGGRLAF.

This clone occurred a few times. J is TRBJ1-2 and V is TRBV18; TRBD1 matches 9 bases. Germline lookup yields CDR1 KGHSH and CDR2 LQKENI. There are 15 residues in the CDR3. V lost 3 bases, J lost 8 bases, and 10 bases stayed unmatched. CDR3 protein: CASSPRGQGAGGYTF. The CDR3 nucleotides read TGTGCCAGCTCACCGCGGGGACAGGGAGCGGGAGGCTACACCTTC. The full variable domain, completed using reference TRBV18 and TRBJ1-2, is NAGVMQNPRHLVRRRGQEARLRCSPMKGHSHVYWYRQLPEEGLKFMVYLQKENIIDESGMPKERFSAEFPKEGPSILRIQQVVRGDSAAYFCASSPRGQGAGGYTFGSGTRLTVV.

The CDR3: CASSQGQGTSYEKLFF. DNA for the CDR3: TGCGCCAGCAGCCAAGGACAGGGTACATCTTATGAAAAACTGTTTTTT. The rearrangement joins TRBV4-3 to TRBJ1-4, with 7 bases identical to TRBD1. The CDR3 is made up of 16 amino acids. The V gene's germline CDR1 is LGHNA and CDR2 YSLEER. With 1 base clipped from V and 6 bases from J, the junction kept 8 bases outside the gene matches.

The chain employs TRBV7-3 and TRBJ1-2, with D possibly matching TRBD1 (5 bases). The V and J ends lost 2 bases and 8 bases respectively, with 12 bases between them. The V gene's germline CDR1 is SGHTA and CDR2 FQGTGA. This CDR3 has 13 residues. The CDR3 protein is CASSLSGMGGYTF. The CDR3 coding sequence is TGTGCCAGCAGCTTATCAGGGATGGGAGGCTACACCTTC.